This entry lists 21 T cell receptor beta chains sequenced from one sample in a study of spatial heterogeneity in lung cancer. Time point specified: sample taken at primary tumor resection. Whole RNA, which was extracted from tumor, nontumor lung tissue or frozen PBMC, was sequenced without any cell sorting. TCRdb re-called the 5' RACE reads through MiXCR, storing one row per CDR3 protein. The data show roughly 48,000 distinct CDR3 sequences, approximately 5.3% seen once. The sequenced sample was PBMCs, obtained at surgery. The receptors derive from a male donor with early-stage non-small cell lung cancer.

This clonotype was detected many times. The V call is TRBV2, the J call TRBJ2-7; D call uncertain. CDR1 is SNHLY, CDR2 FYNNEI, per germline. The length of the CDR3 is 12 residues. Trimming pared 5 bases from V and 2 bases from J, leaving 7 bases between. DNA of the CDR3: TGTGCCAGCAGTACGCGGACCTACGAGCAGTACTTC. This sequence encodes CASSTRTYEQYF.

This clonotype was detected ten times or more. V and J are TRBV2 and TRBJ2-1, with 13 positions matching TRBD2. Germline loops: CDR1 SNHLY, CDR2 FYNNEI. This CDR3 is built from 13 residues. The trim removed 6 bases at V and 9 bases at J, leaving 2 bases unmatched. The CDR3 loop is CASSGTSGTEQFF. The CDR3 DNA is TGTGCCAGCAGCGGGACTAGCGGGACTGAGCAGTTCTTC.

This clonotype was found many times. This chain uses TRBV9 with TRBJ2-3; the match to TRBD2 covers 9 bases. Germline V gene lookup returns CDR1 SGDLS and CDR2 YYNGEE. This CDR3 is built from 15 residues. The J segment lost 5 bases and the V segment lost 0 bases, leaving 4 bases of the junction unmatched. Here the CDR3 reads CASSVVGSGRDTQYF. The CDR3 bases are TGTGCCAGCAGCGTAGTTGGTAGCGGGAGAGATACGCAGTATTTT.

A note on this clonotype: It may be a read error: a sequence one base away is much more abundant. This chain links TRBV7-2 with TRBJ2-3; D not certain. This CDR3 spans 13 amino acids. The V gene's germline CDR1 is SGHTA and CDR2 FQGNSA. CDR3 residues: CASSKTQLSTQNF. In nucleotides, the CDR3 is TGTGCCAGCAGCAAAACACAGCTCTCTACGCAGAATTTT.

The chain carries TRBV7-8 and TRBJ2-3, with D perhaps TRBD2 (6 bases). V was trimmed by 7 bases and J by 7 bases, leaving 15 bases between them. The CDR3 sequence is 13 residues long. The V gene's germline CDR1 is SGHVS and CDR2 FQNEAQ. The CDR3, as DNA: TGTGCCAGCAACCGGGGGAGACGGAATACGCAGTATTTT. Translating it yields CASNRGRRNTQYF.

This clonotype came up many times. This chain connects TRBV4-1 to TRBJ2-7, with D uncertain. The germline V and J ends were trimmed by 2 bases and 4 bases, with 15 bases remaining between them. CDR3 length: 15 residues. CDR1 is MGHRA and CDR2 is YSYEKL in the germline V gene. The CDR3 spells CASSQQGSDGYEQYF. The CDR3 DNA follows: TGCGCCAGCAGCCAACAAGGGTCGGACGGGTACGAGCAGTACTTC.

V usage is TRBV4-1 and J usage is TRBJ2-7; 8 bases agree with TRBD2. V lost 2 bases to trimming and J lost 4 bases; unmatched junction nucleotides: 10. This CDR3 is 16 amino acids long. CDR1 is MGHRA, CDR2 YSYEKL, per germline. The chain's CDR3 is CASSQTPGLDVYEQYF. Written as DNA, the CDR3 is TGCGCCAGCAGCCAAACCCCGGGACTAGACGTTTACGAGCAGTACTTC.

This clonotype has a count of ten or more. The rearrangement links TRBV7-9 to TRBJ2-3; TRBD2 might be the D (6 bases). The CDR3 extends over 16 amino acids. Germline CDR1 SEHNR, CDR2 FQNEAQ (reference sequence). V was shortened by 3 bases and J by 6 bases, with 19 bases between the two germline ends. CDR3 bases: TGTGCCAGCAGCTTCCCTAGACTAGGTTATCCGGATACGCAGTATTTT. It is translated as CASSFPRLGYPDTQYF.

This clonotype was detected ten times or more. V is TRBV24-1 and J is TRBJ2-1, with 12 bases aligning to TRBD1. Germline CDR1 is KGHDR and CDR2 is SFDVKD. The trim removed 4 bases at V and 6 bases at J, leaving 6 bases unmatched. This CDR3 spans 16 amino acids. The chain's CDR3 is CATSDPGGQGANEQFF. The DNA of the CDR3 is TGTGCCACCAGTGACCCTGGGGGACAGGGGGCCAATGAGCAGTTCTTC.

The table lists this clonotype with many counts. The gene calls are TRBV5-1 and TRBJ2-3, with 9 bases aligning to TRBD2. The ends lost 1 base at V and 6 bases at J; junction bases unmatched: 9. The CDR3 spans 16 residues. Germline CDR1 reads SGHRS; CDR2 reads YFSETQ. The CDR3 here is CASSLWIAGESDTQYF. For the CDR3, the DNA is TGCGCCAGCAGCTTGTGGATAGCGGGAGAATCTGATACGCAGTATTTT.

This clonotype was observed at least ten times. This chain links TRBV9 with TRBJ1-2; D not resolved. This CDR3 has 13 amino acids. V was pared by 4 bases and J by 11 bases, with 18 bases between. Germline assignment: CDR1 SGDLS and CDR2 YYNGEE. The CDR3 is CASSLSDRPRYTF. CDR3 DNA: TGTGCCAGCAGCCTATCGGACCGCCCAAGGTACACCTTC.

This clonotype was seen at least ten times. This chain uses TRBV7-2 with TRBJ1-2; tentative D call: TRBD1 (6 bases). Germline-derived CDR1 and CDR2 are SGHTA and FQGNSA. V was trimmed by 4 bases and J by 4 bases, leaving 10 bases between them. The CDR3 is made up of 13 amino acids. DNA for the CDR3: TGTGCCAGCAGCTGGGACACCTCCTATGGCTACACCTTC. It yields the protein CASSWDTSYGYTF.

The table lists this clonotype with many counts. CDR3 sequence: CSARDRRVSTGELFF. Here the CDR3 DNA reads TGCAGTGCTAGAGATCGCAGGGTGAGCACCGGGGAGCTGTTTTTT. The V gene is TRBV20-1, the J gene TRBJ2-2, with TRBD1 as a possible D gene (5 bases). V was cut by 0 bases and J by 4 bases, with 12 bases left in between. Looked up from germline, CDR1 is DFQATT and CDR2 is SNEGSKA (reference sequence). The length of the CDR3 is 15 residues.

This clonotype was observed at least ten times. This rearrangement joins TRBV12-3 or TRBV12-4 to TRBJ1-2; weak D call: TRBD1 (6 bases). Deletions cut 6 bases from V and 6 bases from J, with 20 bases between. CDR3 length: 15 residues. CDR3 sequence reads: CASSRGSQGKDGYTF. As DNA, the CDR3 is TGTGCCAGCAGCCGGGGATCTCAGGGGAAGGATGGCTACACCTTC.

Ten or more counts support this clonotype. The chain joins TRBV7-9 to TRBJ2-3; 9 positions agree with TRBD2. Per germline, CDR1 SEHNR and CDR2 FQNEAQ (reference sequence). With 2 bases clipped from V and 0 bases from J, the junction kept 0 bases outside the gene matches. The CDR3 sequence is 15 residues long. CDR3 protein: CASSLLAGSTDTQYF. The CDR3 DNA sequence: TGTGCCAGCAGCTTACTAGCGGGGAGCACAGATACGCAGTATTTT.

In its sample, this clonotype was seen many times. The chain carries TRBV14 and TRBJ2-1, with TRBD1 identical over 7 bases. Germline V gene lookup returns CDR1 SGHDN and CDR2 FVKESK. The CDR3 has 14 amino acids. With 4 bases clipped from V and 3 bases from J, the junction kept 3 bases outside the gene matches. The CDR3 sequence is CASSRGQNYNEQFF. CDR3 DNA: TGTGCCAGCAGCCGGGGACAGAACTACAATGAGCAGTTCTTC.

This clonotype was counted ten times or more. This sequence joins TRBV20-1 and TRBJ2-7; 15 bases are a match to TRBD2. Germline lookup yields CDR1 DFQATT and CDR2 SNEGSKA (reference sequence). The CDR3 loop spans 20 amino acids. The junction had 16 bases not matched to a gene; V was cut back by 0 bases and J by 4 bases. The CDR3 DNA reads as TGCAGTGCTAGAGATCGAGGGACTAGCGGGAGGACGCTGTTATCGTACGAGCAGTACTTC. Its translation is CSARDRGTSGRTLLSYEQYF.

This clonotype was seen many times. V is TRBV25-1 and J is TRBJ1-2, with 8 bases identical to TRBD1. The CDR3 totals 14 residues. Germline CDR1 and CDR2: MGHDK and SYGVNS. V shed 8 bases and J 2 bases; nucleotides not matched to a gene: 7. CDR3: CASVPQGANYGYTF. CDR3 coding DNA: TGTGCCAGCGTACCCCAGGGGGCCAACTATGGCTACACCTTC.

This clonotype was recorded at least ten times. The J gene is TRBJ1-2, the V gene TRBV12-3 or TRBV12-4; D call uncertain. With 2 bases removed from V and 4 bases from J, the gap between germline ends came to 11 bases. The length of the CDR3 is 14 residues. This CDR3 is CASSLTGLRYGYTF. The CDR3, as DNA: TGTGCCAGCAGTTTAACTGGACTGCGCTATGGCTACACCTTC.

This clonotype ranks as medium-sized. V and J are TRBV11-1 and TRBJ2-7; 14 bases are shared with TRBD2. The CDR3 is 14 amino acids. V shed 4 bases and J 4 bases; nucleotides not matched to a gene: 0. Per germline, CDR1 SGHAT and CDR2 FQDESV (reference sequence). The CDR3 sequence: CASSWTSGRYEQYF. The CDR3, as DNA: TGTGCCAGCAGCTGGACTAGCGGGAGGTACGAGCAGTACTTC. The whole variable domain, filled in from reference TRBV11-1 and TRBJ2-7, reads EAEVAQSPRYKITEKSQAVAFWCDPISGHATLYWYRQILGQGPELLVQFQDESVVDDSQLPKDRFSAERLKGVDSTLKIQPAELGDSAMYLCASSWTSGRYEQYFGPGTRLTVT.

This clonotype has a count of ten or more. This rearrangement joins TRBV24-1 to TRBJ2-1; possibly TRBD2 for D (5 bases). The CDR3 loop spans 19 amino acids. CDR1 and CDR2 (germline): KGHDR, SFDVKD. V lost 0 bases, J lost 0 bases, and 17 bases lay in between. The CDR3 region is CATSDLPGAGHDSYNEQFF. DNA of the CDR3: TGTGCCACCAGTGATTTGCCAGGTGCGGGCCACGACTCCTACAATGAGCAGTTCTTC.